Following are 10 T cell receptor beta chains from one sample sequenced in a study of T cells in Graves' hyperthyroidism and ophthalmopathy. Amplification of TCR beta CDR3 regions was performed using RNA transcripts as template. Using the HTBI primer set, a first-round RT-PCR was run on the TCR CDR3. TCRdb re-derived calls from the multiplex PCR reads in MiXCR, one entry per CDR3 protein. In the table there are about 400,000 distinct CDR3 sequences, approximately 14% of which are singletons. The sequenced sample consisted of blood. The receptors derive from a young woman with Graves' hyperthyroidism.

This clonotype has a handful of counts. The CDR3 protein is CASSDSTAMGEQFF. Written as DNA, the CDR3 is TGTGCCAGCAGTGACTCGACAGCTATGGGTGAGCAGTTCTTC. The V gene is TRBV6-4, the J gene TRBJ2-1, with D maybe TRBD1 (5 bases). CDR1 and CDR2 (germline): MRHNA, SNTAGT. The V end lost 0 bases, the J end lost 9 bases, and 12 bases lay between the germline ends. The CDR3 sequence is 14 residues long.

The chain combines TRBV7-9 with TRBJ1-6, with D uncertain. The V end was cut by 1 base, the J end by 8 bases, with 12 bases between. The CDR3 length is 15 residues. CDR1 and CDR2 (germline): SEHNR, FQNEAQ (reference sequence). CDR3 protein: CASSLDMYWDSPLHF. CDR3 bases: TGTGCCAGCAGCTTAGATATGTATTGGGATTCACCCCTCCACTTT.

V gene TRBV11-2 combines with J gene TRBJ2-7, with 8 bases fitting TRBD1. V trimming: 2 bases; J trimming: 2 bases; junction bases outside the gene matches: 5. Germline V gene data show CDR1 as SGHAT and CDR2 as FQNNGV. There are 15 residues in the CDR3. Here the CDR3 reads CASSLRPDRAYEQYF. The CDR3 coding sequence is TGTGCCAGCAGCTTAAGGCCGGACAGGGCCTACGAGCAGTACTTC. Looking up the rest from reference TRBV11-2 and TRBJ2-7 gives the full variable domain: EAGVAQSPRYKIIEKRQSVAFWCNPISGHATLYWYQQILGQGPKLLIQFQNNGVVDDSQLPKDRFSAERLKGVDSTLKIQPAKLEDSAVYLCASSLRPDRAYEQYFGPGTRLTVT.

At least ten counts were recorded for this clonotype. The V and J genes are TRBV19 and TRBJ1-2; TRBD1 aligns across 9 bases. There are 11 residues in the CDR3. V lost 9 bases, J lost 6 bases, and 2 bases stayed unmatched. CDR1 LNHDA and CDR2 SQIVND come from the germline V gene (reference sequence). The CDR3 here is CASRQGDGYTF. For the CDR3, the DNA is TGTGCCAGCAGACAGGGGGATGGCTACACCTTC. Combining the CDR3 with reference TRBV19 and TRBJ1-2 gives the whole variable domain DGGITQSPKYLFRKEGQNVTLSCEQNLNHDAMYWYRQDPGQGLRLIYYSQIVNDFQKGDIAEGYSVSREKKESFPLTVTSAQKNPTAFYLCASRQGDGYTFGSGTRLTVV.

This chain uses TRBV6-2 or TRBV6-3 with TRBJ2-5, with D possibly TRBD1 on 5 matching bases. Germline V CDR1 and CDR2: MNHEY, SVGEGT. The CDR3 consists of 12 residues. Trimming shortened V by 6 bases and J by 3 bases, and 8 bases separated the two germline ends. CDR3 nucleotide sequence: TGTGCCAGCAGGGACAATAAAGAGACCCAGTACTTC. The encoded protein is CASRDNKETQYF.

This clonotype was found many times. V and J are TRBV4-1 and TRBJ1-6, with unresolved D. The CDR3 has 15 residues. The V and J ends lost 3 bases and 7 bases respectively, with 13 bases between them. Germline CDR1 and CDR2: MGHRA and YSYEKL. CDR3 region: CASSHRVDSNSPLHF. In nucleotides, the CDR3 is TGCGCCAGCAGCCATAGGGTGGACTCCAATTCACCCCTCCACTTT.

This clonotype was seen a few times. The J gene is TRBJ2-1, the V gene TRBV25-1; 8 bases fit TRBD2. V lost 4 bases and J lost 6; bases outside the gene matches: 17. This CDR3 comprises 18 residues. Per germline, CDR1 MGHDK and CDR2 SYGVNS. The CDR3 reads CASSATSGSPYYRNEQFF. The CDR3 DNA reads as TGTGCCAGCAGTGCAACTAGCGGTAGCCCTTACTACCGCAATGAGCAGTTCTTC.

This clonotype was observed a few times. This rearrangement joins TRBV6-5 to TRBJ2-1; D call uncertain. CDR3 length: 14 residues. The V gene lost 0 bases and the J gene lost 4 bases, with 7 bases spanning the gap. CDR1 and CDR2 (germline): MNHEY, SVGAGI. The CDR3 nucleotides read TGTGCCAGCAGTTACTCGTCCAGATACAATGAGCAGTTCTTC. It yields the protein CASSYSSRYNEQFF.

This clonotype was seen repeatedly, ten times or more. The chain couples TRBV7-9 to TRBJ2-7; 7 nucleotides align to TRBD1. This CDR3 has 12 residues. Germline loops: CDR1 SEHNR, CDR2 FQNEAQ (reference sequence). V lost 6 bases and J lost 3; bases outside the gene matches: 2. The CDR3: CASSRQGYEQYF. The CDR3 DNA reads TGTGCCAGCAGTCGACAGGGCTACGAGCAGTACTTC.

This clonotype was found a few times. This chain joins TRBV20-1 and TRBJ2-1; TRBD2 matches 10 bases. The germline V gene has CDR1 DFQATT and CDR2 SNEGSKA (reference sequence). V shed 0 bases, J shed 9 bases, and the junction held 11 bases outside the gene matches. This CDR3 contains 16 residues. The CDR3 reads CSARERTSGLPGEQFF. DNA for the CDR3: TGCAGTGCTAGAGAACGGACTAGCGGCCTTCCCGGTGAGCAGTTCTTC.